This entry lists 27 T cell receptor beta chains sequenced from one sample in a study of response to subunit inactivated influenza vaccine. A single record per CDR3 protein comes from TCRdb applying MiXCR to the RT-PCR reads. Among about 500,000 distinct CDR3 sequences listed, more than 15% were seen once. Here the sequenced sample was CD4+ T cells sorted from PBMCs, taken less than 25 months after vaccination. The receptors come from a man in his fifties or sixties who received an inactivated influenza vaccine.

J is TRBJ2-1 and V is TRBV7-3, with 7 bases identical to TRBD2. This CDR3 region has 13 residues. The J segment lost 8 bases and the V segment lost 4 bases, leaving 5 bases of the junction unmatched. CDR1 is SGHTA, CDR2 FQGTGA, per germline. The CDR3 loop reads CASSSGRGDEQFF. The CDR3 DNA reads TGTGCCAGCAGCTCGGGGAGGGGCGATGAGCAGTTCTTC.

CDR3 loop: CASSQFYGSTDTQYF. The CDR3 DNA follows: TGTGCCAGCAGCCAGTTTTATGGGTCCACAGATACGCAGTATTTT. V usage is TRBV7-2 and J usage is TRBJ2-3; unclear D gene. Germline lookup yields CDR1 SGHTA and CDR2 FQGNSA. This CDR3 spans 15 amino acids. Trimming removed 5 bases from V and 2 bases from J, with 14 bases in between.

V and J are TRBV20-1 and TRBJ2-5, with D unresolved. Trimming removed 6 bases from V and 5 bases from J, with 16 bases in between. Germline assignment: CDR1 DFQATT and CDR2 SNEGSKA (reference sequence). This CDR3 contains 13 residues. For the CDR3, the DNA is TGCAGTGCCAAGACACCCGGCCGGGAGACCCAGTACTTC. Protein product: CSAKTPGRETQYF.

This clonotype appeared a few times. The chain recombines TRBV5-1 with TRBJ2-3; D tentatively fits TRBD1 or TRBD2 (5 bases each). The CDR3 covers 17 residues. The germline CDR1 and CDR2 sequences are SGHRS and YFSETQ. V lost 4 bases and J lost 2, with 20 bases in between. The CDR3 protein is CASSNSGTSHLTDTQYF. CDR3 in DNA: TGCGCCAGCAGCAATTCCGGGACCAGCCACCTCACAGATACGCAGTATTTT. Drawing the rest from reference TRBV5-1 and TRBJ2-3, the complete variable domain is KAGVTQTPRYLIKTRGQQVTLSCSPISGHRSVSWYQQTPGQGLQFLFEYFSETQRNKGNFPGRFSGRQFSNSRSEMNVSTLELGDSALYLCASSNSGTSHLTDTQYFGPGTRLTVL.

The V gene is TRBV14, the J gene TRBJ1-5; 7 bases are shared with TRBD1. Germline CDR1 reads SGHDN; CDR2 reads FVKESK. The CDR3 runs 15 residues. V shed 1 base, J shed 5 bases, and the junction held 5 bases outside the gene matches. CDR3 in DNA: TGTGCCAGCAGCCAAGGGACAGGCTTCTATCAGCCCCAGCATTTT. Translated, it gives CASSQGTGFYQPQHF.

The V call is TRBV28, the J call TRBJ2-1; D possibly matches TRBD1 or TRBD2 (5 bases each). The V gene's germline CDR1 is MDHEN and CDR2 SYDVKM. V was clipped by 8 bases and J by 4 bases, with 9 bases between them. This CDR3 contains 12 residues. The CDR3 loop reads CASGGRYNEQFF. The CDR3 DNA reads TGTGCCAGCGGGGGTCGATACAATGAGCAGTTCTTC.

The V and J genes are TRBV5-1 and TRBJ2-1; the D call may be TRBD1 or TRBD2 (5 bases each). V lost 2 bases to trimming and J lost 4 bases, with 13 bases between them. This CDR3 is built from 15 residues. Germline CDR1 reads SGHRS; CDR2 reads YFSETQ. CDR3 residues: CASSLDGALYNEQFF. In nucleotides, the CDR3 is TGCGCCAGCAGCTTAGACGGGGCCTTATACAATGAGCAGTTCTTC. The full variable domain, in which reference TRBV5-1 and TRBJ2-1 provide the parts outside the CDR3, is KAGVTQTPRYLIKTRGQQVTLSCSPISGHRSVSWYQQTPGQGLQFLFEYFSETQRNKGNFPGRFSGRQFSNSRSEMNVSTLELGDSALYLCASSLDGALYNEQFFGPGTRLTVL.

This rearrangement joins TRBV20-1 to TRBJ1-4, with D possibly being TRBD1 (6 bases). This CDR3 has 13 amino acids. Germline V gives CDR1 DFQATT, CDR2 SNEGSKA (reference sequence). V was clipped by 4 bases and J by 7 bases, with 13 bases between them. CDR3 amino acids: CSAMGHRVEKLFF. CDR3 DNA: TGCAGTGCTATGGGACATCGGGTTGAAAAACTGTTTTTT.

This clonotype was counted many times. J is TRBJ1-6 and V is TRBV7-3, with D possibly being TRBD1 (5 bases). The CDR3 loop spans 14 amino acids. CDR1 is SGHTA, CDR2 FQGTGA, per germline. V gave up 4 bases and J gave up 2 bases, with 6 bases separating them. In DNA, the CDR3 is TGTGCCAGCAGCTGGGGCGCCTATAATTCACCCCTCCACTTT. The encoded protein is CASSWGAYNSPLHF.

The J gene is TRBJ2-3, the V gene TRBV5-5; 9 bases line up with TRBD1. The CDR3 has 18 residues. Germline CDR1 reads SGHKS; CDR2 reads YYEKEE (reference sequence). V lost 5 bases, J lost 3 bases, and 16 bases stayed unmatched. This chain's CDR3 is CASRSRDRVYSLTDTQYF. The CDR3, as DNA: TGTGCCAGCAGGAGCCGGGACAGGGTTTATTCATTGACAGATACGCAGTATTTT.

This clonotype occurred a few times. This chain uses TRBV10-3 with TRBJ1-5; perhaps TRBD1 as D (5 bases). The CDR3 has 12 amino acids. V lost 8 bases, J lost 4 bases, and 9 bases lay in between. The germline V gene has CDR1 ENHRY and CDR2 SYGVKD. The CDR3 reads CAIAAGNQPQHF. The CDR3 region has the DNA TGTGCCATCGCGGCAGGGAATCAGCCCCAGCATTTT.

This clonotype was observed a few times. CDR3 sequence: CASRLTVNTEAFF. CDR3 DNA: TGTGCCAGCAGGCTGACAGTGAACACTGAAGCTTTCTTT. This rearrangement joins TRBV6-1 to TRBJ1-1, with D perhaps TRBD1 (5 bases). V was shortened by 6 bases and J by 0 bases, with 8 bases between the two germline ends. The CDR3 totals 13 residues. The V gene's germline CDR1 is MNHNS and CDR2 SASEGT.

This clonotype appeared a few times. V usage is TRBV11-2 and J usage is TRBJ2-1, with a possible D match to TRBD1 (6 bases). Trimming took 3 bases from V and 14 from J, leaving 14 bases between them. This CDR3 region has 12 residues. The V gene's germline CDR1 is SGHAT and CDR2 FQNNGV. The CDR3 here is CASSLSGQMEFF. The CDR3 region has the DNA TGTGCCAGCAGCTTGTCCGGACAGATGGAGTTCTTC.

This clonotype was counted at least ten times. This sequence joins TRBV11-2 and TRBJ1-6; maybe TRBD1 (6 bases). Germline-derived CDR1 and CDR2 are SGHAT and FQNNGV. V gave up 1 base and J gave up 11 bases, with 15 bases separating them. The CDR3 is 15 amino acids. The CDR3 nucleotides are TGTGCCAGCAGCTTAGGGTACGGGGGCAAGACACCCCTCCACTTT. Translation gives CASSLGYGGKTPLHF. Full variable domain (missing parts from reference TRBV11-2 and TRBJ1-6): EAGVAQSPRYKIIEKRQSVAFWCNPISGHATLYWYQQILGQGPKLLIQFQNNGVVDDSQLPKDRFSAERLKGVDSTLKIQPAKLEDSAVYLCASSLGYGGKTPLHFGNGTRLTVT.

A few counts support this clonotype. The rearrangement uses TRBV5-1 and TRBJ1-1; 7 bases are shared with TRBD1. Germline values: CDR1 SGHRS, CDR2 YFSETQ. The V and J ends lost 8 bases and 0 bases, in that order; junction bases with no gene match: 10. CDR3 size: 15 residues. Here the CDR3 reads CARPTGKKMNTEAFF. The CDR3 nucleotides read TGCGCCAGGCCGACAGGGAAGAAAATGAACACTGAAGCTTTCTTT.

The V and J genes are TRBV11-2 and TRBJ2-5; D may correspond to TRBD1 or TRBD2 (5 bases each). The V end lost 2 bases, the J end lost 9 bases, and 25 bases lay between the germline ends. Germline assignment: CDR1 SGHAT and CDR2 FQNNGV. This CDR3 has 17 residues. CDR3 amino acids: CASSLWPKGPKRPSQYF. The CDR3 bases are TGTGCCAGCAGCTTATGGCCAAAGGGACCCAAGAGACCTTCCCAGTACTTC.

This clonotype showed up just a few times. The V gene is TRBV7-9, the J gene TRBJ1-3, with D unclear. This CDR3 is built from 17 residues. Between the trimmed V and J ends, which lost 4 bases and 0 bases, there was a span of 16 bases. CDR1 and CDR2 (germline): SEHNR, FQNEAQ (reference sequence). CDR3 nucleotides: TGTGCCAGCAGCTCATTCTATAGTGGGTACTCTGGAAACACCATATATTTT. This codes for CASSSFYSGYSGNTIYF.

This clonotype was seen more than once but under ten times. The chain is built from TRBV20-1 and TRBJ2-3, with 9 bases fitting TRBD2. CDR3 length equals 16 residues. J lost 1 base, V lost 3 bases, and 8 bases had no gene match. Germline CDR1 is DFQATT and CDR2 is SNEGSKA (reference sequence). For the CDR3, the DNA is TGCAGTGCTAGTGCCCTAGCGGGGTTTGGCACAGATACGCAGTATTTT. This gives the protein CSASALAGFGTDTQYF.

This clonotype was counted a few times. This chain links TRBV28 with TRBJ2-2; the D gene is possibly TRBD2 (6 bases). CDR1 and CDR2 from the germline V gene are MDHEN and SYDVKM. V gave up 8 bases and J gave up 5 bases, with 12 bases separating them. The CDR3 sequence is 13 residues long. The CDR3 loop is CASYWRETGELFF. CDR3 sequence (DNA): TGTGCCAGCTATTGGAGGGAAACCGGGGAGCTGTTTTTT.

This clonotype was detected only a few times. The gene calls are TRBV7-6 and TRBJ1-4; possibly TRBD1 for D (6 bases). Germline-derived CDR1 and CDR2 are SGHVS and FNYEAQ. The CDR3 length is 16 residues. Trimming cost V 5 bases and J 4 bases, with 17 bases left between them. This CDR3 is CASSPTQGRGNEKLFF. DNA for the CDR3: TGTGCCAGCAGCCCCACCCAGGGGCGCGGTAATGAAAAACTGTTTTTT.

This clonotype was found many times. The chain is built from TRBV28 and TRBJ2-1, with TRBD2 matching 11 bases. V was clipped by 8 bases and J by 3 bases; unmatched bases: 3. CDR1 is MDHEN, CDR2 SYDVKM, per germline. This CDR3 is built from 14 residues. CDR3: CASLTSGVYNEQFF. Here the CDR3 DNA reads TGTGCCAGCCTGACTAGCGGGGTCTACAATGAGCAGTTCTTC.

This clonotype came up many times. V usage is TRBV2 and J usage is TRBJ2-5, with TRBD2 identical over 9 bases. Unmatched junction bases numbered 2, after V lost 4 bases and J lost 2 bases. The CDR3 length is 14 residues. CDR1 and CDR2 (germline): SNHLY, FYNNEI. As DNA, the CDR3 is TGTGCCAGCAGTGTCCTAGCGGGACAAGAGACCCAGTACTTC. Protein: CASSVLAGQETQYF.

This clonotype was observed a few times. The chain employs TRBV19 and TRBJ1-6; no clear D. V gave up 5 bases and J gave up 8 bases, with 13 bases separating them. Germline values: CDR1 LNHDA, CDR2 SQIVND (reference sequence). The CDR3 extends over 14 amino acids. In DNA form, the CDR3 reads TGTGCCAGTAGTCCGGGGTACCCCGATTCACCCCTCCACTTT. This codes for CASSPGYPDSPLHF.

This clonotype has just a few counts. V is TRBV12-3 or TRBV12-4 and J is TRBJ2-2; 8 nucleotides align to TRBD2. This CDR3 comprises 14 residues. The junction had 4 bases not matched to a gene; V was cut back by 8 bases and J by 2 bases. The CDR3 here is CASPGGPNTGELFF. Here the CDR3 DNA reads TGTGCCAGCCCGGGGGGGCCAAACACCGGGGAGCTGTTTTTT.

The chain is built from TRBV12-3 or TRBV12-4 and TRBJ1-1; 7 bases line up with TRBD1. The CDR3 has 15 residues. The junction had 5 bases not matched to a gene; V was cut back by 0 bases and J by 4 bases. CDR3 in amino acids: CASSLALAGGTEAFF. For the CDR3, the DNA is TGTGCCAGCAGTTTAGCGCTGGCAGGGGGCACTGAAGCTTTCTTT.

The chain employs TRBV5-1 and TRBJ2-3; the match to TRBD2 covers 9 bases. J was trimmed by 0 bases and V by 4 bases; bases with no gene match: 6. From germline, CDR1 is SGHRS and CDR2 YFSETQ. This CDR3 is built from 16 residues. The CDR3 coding sequence is TGCGCCAGCAGCCCCGGGACTAGCCCTAGCACAGATACGCAGTATTTT. Translating it yields CASSPGTSPSTDTQYF.

This clonotype was observed a few times. The gene calls are TRBV20-1 and TRBJ2-3; TRBD1 matches at 8 bases. The ends lost 7 bases at V and 2 bases at J; junction bases unmatched: 5. Germline V gene sequence: CDR1 DFQATT, CDR2 SNEGSKA (reference sequence). The CDR3 has 13 residues. CDR3 region: CSVGQGLTDTQYF. CDR3 DNA sequence: TGCAGTGTTGGACAGGGACTCACAGATACGCAGTATTTT.